These T cell receptor beta chains were read from a single sample in a study of T cells after posttransplantation cyclophosphamide. Generated by immunoSEQ multiplex PCR, the TCRdb table keeps only in-frame clones and is missing some. The repertoire holds 25,000 to 35,000 clones, with 86% as singletons. Sequenced: PBMCs. The receptors derive from a man in his fifties or sixties. The CDR3 runs from the conserved cysteine through the conserved F or W. The D gene is left open where the match is weak. Some rows have no size entry. The others give once, few or many, or a class for an expanded clone.

TRBD1	NA	TRBJ1-2	TRBV18	CASSPPIYWDSTNYGYTF	TGTGCCAGCTCACCACCGATCTACTGGGACAGCACTAACTATGGCTACACCTTC
NA	NA	TRBJ1-1	TRBV13	CASRQNTEAFF	TGTGCCAGCAGACAGAACACTGAAGCTTTCTTT
TRBD2	NA	TRBJ2-5	TRBV4-2	CASSQLAGWEGETQYF	TGTGCCAGCAGCCAATTAGCGGGGTGGGAAGGAGAGACCCAGTACTTC
NA	few	TRBJ2-1	TRBV6-1	CASSVQGMSGNEQFF	TGTGCCAGCAGTGTTCAGGGGATGAGTGGCAATGAGCAGTTCTTC
NA	once	TRBJ1-1	TRBV6-1	CASMATNTEAFF	TGTGCCAGCATGGCCACAAACACTGAAGCTTTCTTT
NA	NA	TRBJ1-5	TRBV7-8	CASSPLRQDNQPQHF	TGTGCCAGCAGCCCCCTCAGACAGGACAATCAGCCCCAGCATTTT
TRBD2	NA	TRBJ2-7	TRBV30	CAWSVRDGGRLEQYF	TGTGCCTGGAGTGTACGCGATGGCGGGAGGTTAGAGCAGTACTTC
NA	NA	TRBJ1-2	TRBV28	CASAGPYGYTF	TGTGCCAGCGCAGGGCCCTATGGCTACACCTTC
TRBD2	NA	TRBJ2-7	TRBV10-3	CAISGPWTSGAVSYEQYF	TGTGCCATCAGTGGCCCCTGGACTAGCGGAGCCGTCTCCTACGAGCAGTACTTC
TRBD1	NA	TRBJ1-1	TRBV5-6	CASSAAGTGVYEAFF	TGTGCCAGCAGCGCAGCCGGGACAGGGGTCTATGAAGCTTTCTTT
TRBD2	few	TRBJ2-2	TRBV7-9	CASSATAGNTGELFF	TGTGCCAGCAGCGCCACAGCGGGAAACACCGGGGAGCTGTTTTTT
TRBD1	NA	TRBJ2-5	TRBV19	CASSLNRGQETQYF	TGTGCCAGTAGTTTGAACAGGGGGCAGGAGACCCAGTACTTC
TRBD2	NA	TRBJ2-1	TRBV30	CAWSRGRVDEQFF	TGTGCCTGGAGTAGAGGGAGGGTGGATGAGCAGTTCTTC
TRBD1	NA	TRBJ2-1	TRBV7-7	CASSLGGVQGANEQFF	TGTGCTAGCAGCTTAGGGGGAGTTCAGGGGGCCAATGAGCAGTTCTTC
NA	NA	TRBJ2-3	TRBV9	CASSVLSSDTQYF	TGTGCCAGCAGCGTACTTTCCTCAGATACGCAGTATTTT
TRBD1	NA	TRBJ2-7	TRBV5-1	CASSTGTGTYEQYF	TGCGCCAGTTCAACCGGGACAGGTACCTACGAGCAGTACTTC
NA	NA	TRBJ1-5	TRBV4-1	CASSQGLGQEAQHF	TGCGCCAGCAGCCAAGGCCTAGGACAAGAAGCCCAGCATTTT
NA	NA	TRBJ1-1	TRBV6-5	CASIRLNEAFF	TGTGCCAGCATACGACTAAACGAAGCTTTCTTT
TRBD2	NA	TRBJ2-1	TRBV10-3	CAISESVAGGRGEQFF	TGTGCCATCAGTGAGTCCGTAGCGGGGGGGAGAGGGGAGCAGTTCTTC
NA	NA	TRBJ2-1	TRBV7-3	CASSPLVSAGEQFF	TGTGCCAGCAGCCCACTAGTTTCTGCGGGTGAGCAGTTCTTC
TRBD1	NA	TRBJ1-2	TRBV7-9	CASSLDGTGAEGYTF	TGTGCCAGCAGCTTAGACGGGACAGGGGCCGAGGGCTACACCTTC
NA	NA	TRBJ1-3	TRBV25-1	CASSDVQGSGNTIYF	TGTGCCAGCAGTGACGTCCAGGGCTCTGGAAACACCATATATTTT
TRBD1	NA	TRBJ1-2	TRBV5-1	CASSFGQVANYGYTF	TGCGCCAGCAGCTTTGGACAGGTAGCTAACTATGGCTACACCTTC
TRBD1	NA	TRBJ2-1	TRBV30	CAWTQQRGQGANEQFF	TGTGCCTGGACCCAACAGAGGGGACAGGGGGCTAATGAGCAGTTCTTC
TRBD2	NA	TRBJ2-2	TRBV9	CASNAGGNTGELFF	TGTGCCAGCAACGCGGGAGGGAACACCGGGGAGCTGTTTTTT
TRBD1	NA	TRBJ1-4	TRBV5-6	CASSFTTGGLGEKLFF	TGTGCCAGCAGCTTCACTACAGGGGGCCTAGGTGAAAAACTGTTTTTT
TRBD2	NA	TRBJ2-1	TRBV7-7	CASSRGLESYNEQFF	TGTGCTAGCAGCCGGGGACTAGAGTCCTACAATGAGCAGTTCTTC
TRBD1	NA	TRBJ2-7	TRBV6-5	CASRAGTGNAYEQYF	TGTGCCAGCAGGGCCGGGACAGGGAACGCCTACGAGCAGTACTTC
NA	NA	TRBJ1-2	TRBV7-2	CASSLAQGTYGYTF	TGTGCCAGCAGCTTAGCGCAGGGGACCTATGGCTACACCTTC
TRBD1	NA	TRBJ2-7	TRBV5-6	CASSYQTDRAKSHEQYF	TGTGCCAGCAGCTATCAAACGGACAGGGCGAAGTCTCACGAGCAGTACTTC
NA	NA	TRBJ2-2	TRBV11-3	CASSLAYLNTGELFF	TGTGCCAGCAGCTTAGCCTACCTGAACACCGGGGAGCTGTTTTTT
TRBD1	once	TRBJ2-7	TRBV7-2	CASSASQGAGEQYF	TGTGCCAGCAGCGCATCCCAGGGGGCAGGGGAGCAGTACTTC
NA	once	TRBJ1-4	TRBV6-5	CASSTRGNEKLFF	TGTGCCAGCAGTACCCGGGGAAATGAAAAACTGTTTTTT
NA	NA	TRBJ1-4	TRBV19	CASSIDGGSNEKLFF	TGTGCCAGTAGTATAGACGGGGGTTCTAATGAAAAACTGTTTTTT
TRBD2	NA	TRBJ2-4	TRBV11-3	CASSPDPRTSGKKNIQYF	TGTGCCAGCAGCCCGGACCCCAGGACTAGCGGGAAGAAAAACATTCAGTACTTC
NA	NA	TRBJ1-2	TRBV7-2	CASSPRIPGYTF	TGTGCCAGCAGCCCGAGAATTCCAGGCTACACCTTC
TRBD1	few	TRBJ1-5	TRBV5-5	CASSSTGGGDQPQHF	TGTGCCAGCAGCTCTACAGGGGGCGGGGATCAGCCCCAGCATTTT
NA	NA	TRBJ2-2	TRBV28	CASGWTTLTGELFF	TGTGCCAGCGGGTGGACTACCTTGACCGGGGAGCTGTTTTTT
NA	NA	TRBJ2-4	TRBV7-2	CASSLVAKNIQYF	TGTGCCAGCAGCCTCGTAGCCAAAAACATTCAGTACTTC
TRBD1	NA	TRBJ2-5	TRBV7-3	CASSRDRGETQYF	TGTGCCAGCAGTCGGGACAGGGGGGAGACCCAGTACTTC
NA	NA	TRBJ2-3	TRBV7-3	CASSLLGGTTDTQYF	TGTGCCAGCAGCTTACTGGGGGGAACAACAGATACGCAGTATTTT
TRBD1	NA	TRBJ2-1	TRBV4-3	CASSWTGGYEQFF	TGCGCCAGCAGCTGGACAGGGGGCTATGAGCAGTTCTTC
TRBD2	NA	TRBJ2-7	TRBV27	CASGPLTSGGFSYEQYF	TGTGCCAGCGGACCCCTGACTAGCGGGGGATTTTCCTACGAGCAGTACTTC
NA	NA	TRBJ1-2	TRBV6-1	CASSVRTRGNYGYTF	TGTGCCAGCAGTGTGCGGACCCGGGGTAACTATGGCTACACCTTC
NA	NA	TRBJ1-5	TRBV29-1	CSVASGRNQPQHF	TGCAGCGTTGCGTCAGGGCGGAATCAGCCCCAGCATTTT
TRBD2	NA	TRBJ2-5	TRBV5-3	CASSQSGRVWETQYF	TGTGCCAGCAGCCAAAGCGGGAGGGTGTGGGAGACCCAGTACTTC
NA	few	TRBJ1-4	TRBV6-5	CATRDDRDHNEKLFF	TGTGCCACCCGCGACGACCGGGATCATAATGAAAAACTGTTTTTT
NA	NA	TRBJ2-5	TRBV19	CASSIRGRTQETQYF	TGTGCCAGTAGTATCAGGGGACGGACTCAAGAGACCCAGTACTTC
TRBD1	NA	TRBJ1-1	TRBV5-1	CASSRQGGRNTEAFF	TGCGCCAGCAGCAGACAGGGGGGCAGGAACACTGAAGCTTTCTTT